This T cell receptor beta chain was recorded in a study of blood T cell repertoires in COVID-19. Overall study context: Samples taken during acute and convalescent COVID-19 were collected in the United States, Italy and Spain. Sample material is recorded as cDNA or gDNA derived from T cells, B-cell-depleted T cells, or PBMCs.

All enrollees were roughly 18 to 95 years old and from approximately 25 US areas. Assignments of participants to cohorts depended upon their own reported clinical history. The CDR3 sequence is 14 residues long. The V gene's germline CDR1 is SGHVS and CDR2 FNYEAQ. The ends were cut back, 2 bases at V and 4 bases at J, with 11 bases in the middle. Profiling relied on immunoSEQ multiplex PCR, and the TCRdb table lists in-frame clones only, not all of them. Counted here are around 250,000 clones, about 88% occurring once; the ten biggest clones make up roughly 1.7%. This clonotype originated in a woman between 50 and 59 years old who had recovered from COVID-19. This chain uses TRBV7-6 with TRBJ1-1; no definite D call. Sequences were obtained from PBMCs or T cells enriched from blood (not recorded which). CDR3 coding DNA: TGTGCCAGCAGCTTAAGGGAGGGTAGCACTGAAGCTTTCTTT. The encoded protein is CASSLREGSTEAFF.